The 28 T cell receptor beta chains listed next were all sequenced from one sample in a study of T-cell memory formation after mild COVID-19. Using its own MiXCR run on the 5' RACE reads, TCRdb lists one record per CDR3 protein. The top ten clones hold roughly an eighth of a sample with around 27,000 distinct CDR3 sequences, just under 7.5% of them seen once. The sample was PBMCs or a T cell subset sorted from them (not recorded which). The receptor source for this set is an adult woman who had mild COVID-19 (a few samples of this study predate the infection). Cell type and time point are not known.

This clonotype was counted many times. The chain joins TRBV12-3 or TRBV12-4 to TRBJ2-7; 12 bases agree with TRBD1. The length of the CDR3 is 14 residues. Germline trimming cut 5 bases from V and 5 bases from J; bases unmatched to any gene: 4. CDR3 residues: CASSTGTGGDEQYF. The CDR3 region has the DNA TGTGCCAGCAGTACCGGGACAGGGGGCGACGAGCAGTACTTC.

The chain links TRBV20-1 to TRBJ2-3; D unclear. Germline CDR1 is DFQATT and CDR2 is SNEGSKA (reference sequence). The CDR3 has 14 residues. Trimming stripped 2 bases from V and 4 bases from J, with 13 bases between. The CDR3: CSARMGTGADTQYF. In DNA, the CDR3 is TGCAGTGCTAGAATGGGTACTGGGGCAGATACGCAGTATTTT.

The CDR3 protein is CASSTRDIREGYTF. CDR3 bases: TGTGCCAGTAGTACTAGGGACATCAGGGAAGGCTACACCTTC. The chain couples TRBV19 to TRBJ1-2, with D perhaps matching TRBD1 (6 bases). The CDR3 runs to 14 residues. Per the germline V gene, CDR1 is LNHDA and CDR2 is SQIVND (reference sequence). Trimming pared 4 bases from V and 8 bases from J, leaving 17 bases between.

The sample holds many counts of this clonotype. The V gene is TRBV20-1, the J gene TRBJ2-2; D gene uncertain. This CDR3 comprises 13 residues. Trimming pared 1 base from V and 7 bases from J, leaving 10 bases between. The germline V gene has CDR1 DFQATT and CDR2 SNEGSKA (reference sequence). The CDR3 here is CSARVTVSGELFF. As DNA, the CDR3 is TGCAGTGCTAGAGTTACGGTCAGCGGGGAGCTGTTTTTT.

This clonotype was seen repeatedly, ten times or more. This chain joins TRBV12-3 or TRBV12-4 and TRBJ2-7, with 10 bases lining up with TRBD2. The CDR3 totals 14 residues. The V gene end was trimmed by 3 bases and the J gene end by 4 bases; junction bases not matched to a gene: 3. CDR3 bases: TGTGCCAGCAGTTTGGGGACTAGCGCGTACGAGCAGTACTTC. It encodes CASSLGTSAYEQYF.

This clonotype showed up many times. The genes are TRBV12-3 or TRBV12-4 and TRBJ2-2; a weak D match, TRBD2 (5 bases). Trimming cost V 4 bases and J 1 base, with 10 bases left between them. CDR3 length: 15 residues. The CDR3, as DNA: TGTGCCAGCAGTTCACCTAGCCGGAACACCGGGGAGCTGTTTTTT. Its protein is CASSSPSRNTGELFF.

The chain employs TRBV29-1 and TRBJ2-7; D is uncertain. Germline V gene sequence: CDR1 SQVTM, CDR2 ANQGSEA. V lost 1 base and J 2 bases, leaving 12 bases between the germline ends. This CDR3 is 14 amino acids long. The CDR3, as DNA: TGCAGCGTTGAAGGAGACCAAGCAGCCTACGAGCAGTACTTC. As protein: CSVEGDQAAYEQYF.

In its sample, this clonotype was seen many times. The chain combines TRBV5-4 with TRBJ2-7; tentative D call: TRBD1 (6 bases). CDR1 and CDR2 from the germline V gene are SGHNT and YYREEE (reference sequence). Trimming left V 0 bases short and J 3 bases short, with 10 bases between. The CDR3 is made up of 14 amino acids. CDR3 in DNA: TGTGCCAGCAGCTTGGCCGGCAGGGGCTACGAGCAGTACTTC. Residues: CASSLAGRGYEQYF.

This clonotype was observed at least ten times. This sequence joins TRBV7-3 and TRBJ2-3; 10 bases line up with TRBD1. This CDR3 has 12 amino acids. CDR1 is SGHTA, CDR2 FQGTGA, per germline. After removal of 5 bases from V and 9 bases from J, the junction contained 2 bases not matched to a gene. CDR3 sequence reads: CASSPTGGTQYF. The CDR3 DNA is TGTGCCAGCAGCCCGACAGGGGGCACGCAGTATTTT.

This clonotype has a count of ten or more. This chain links TRBV29-1 with TRBJ1-2, with TRBD1 identical over 9 bases. V was pared by 3 bases and J by 0 bases, with 8 bases of the junction left unmatched. Germline V lookup: CDR1 SQVTM, CDR2 ANQGSEA. The CDR3 is 16 residues long. The CDR3 DNA reads TGCAGCGTTGAGTCTGGACAGGGGATTACTAACTATGGCTACACCTTC. Translated: CSVESGQGITNYGYTF.

This clonotype was counted many times. This chain joins TRBV7-6 and TRBJ2-6; 8 bases agree with TRBD1. The CDR3 contains 16 residues. J gave up 0 bases and V 2 bases, and 0 bases lay outside the gene matches. Germline V CDR1 and CDR2: SGHVS, FNYEAQ. The chain's CDR3 is CASSLQGASGANVLTF. CDR3 coding DNA: TGTGCCAGCAGCTTACAGGGGGCCTCTGGGGCCAACGTCCTGACTTTC.

Sample share makes this clonotype medium-sized. The chain joins TRBV20-1 to TRBJ1-2; TRBD1 agrees at 9 bases. V gave up 3 bases and J gave up 6 bases; unmatched junction bases: 8. The CDR3 extends over 14 amino acids. The germline gives CDR1 DFQATT, CDR2 SNEGSKA (reference sequence). This chain's CDR3 is CSASKDRGPDGYTF. The CDR3 DNA is TGCAGTGCTAGCAAGGACAGGGGCCCGGATGGCTACACCTTC.

There are a few counts of this clonotype. The chain carries TRBV9 and TRBJ2-1; no clear D gene. This CDR3 is 15 amino acids long. V shed 2 bases and J shed 3 bases, with 12 bases lying between them. Germline lookup yields CDR1 SGDLS and CDR2 YYNGEE. CDR3 in DNA: TGTGCCAGCAGCGTGCAAGGTTCCCTCTACAATGAGCAGTTCTTC. It is translated as CASSVQGSLYNEQFF.

This clonotype is deemed medium-sized. The rearrangement joins TRBV2 to TRBJ2-2; D is ambiguous. The CDR3 covers 16 residues. Between the trimmed V and J ends, which lost 7 bases and 4 bases, there was a span of 19 bases. The germline gives CDR1 SNHLY, CDR2 FYNNEI. In DNA form, the CDR3 reads TGTGCCAGCACTAACGAGGCCCCTAGGCCCACCGGGGAGCTGTTTTTT. This sequence encodes CASTNEAPRPTGELFF.

In its sample, this clonotype was seen many times. The chain employs TRBV3-1 and TRBJ2-6; 8 nucleotides agree with TRBD1. Germline V gene sequence: CDR1 LGHDT, CDR2 YNNKEL (reference sequence). The CDR3 loop spans 18 amino acids. Germline trimming cut 4 bases from V and 2 bases from J; bases unmatched to any gene: 10. Here the CDR3 reads CASSPFGRGRTGANVLTF. The CDR3 bases are TGTGCCAGCAGCCCCTTTGGCAGGGGGCGGACTGGGGCCAACGTCCTGACTTTC.

This clonotype was found many times. The chain has TRBV24-1 and TRBJ2-5; D call uncertain. Trimming removed 2 bases at V and 5 bases at J, with 8 bases between. CDR1 is KGHDR and CDR2 is SFDVKD in the germline V gene. This CDR3 is 13 amino acids long. The CDR3 region has the DNA TGTGCCACCAGTGATTCACCCAGGGAGACCCAGTACTTC. As protein: CATSDSPRETQYF.

Many counts were recorded for this clonotype. The rearrangement uses TRBV4-2 and TRBJ2-2; no clear D. Trimming pared 2 bases from V and 0 bases from J, leaving 1 base between. Per germline, CDR1 LGHNA and CDR2 YNFKEQ. The CDR3 loop spans 13 amino acids. CDR3 in amino acids: CASSQPNTGELFF. In DNA, the CDR3 is TGTGCCAGCAGCCAACCGAACACCGGGGAGCTGTTTTTT.

This clonotype was found many times. J is TRBJ2-5 and V is TRBV27, with 13 bases aligning to TRBD2. Unmatched junction bases numbered 13, after V lost 8 bases and J lost 4 bases. Germline V lookup: CDR1 MNHEY, CDR2 SMNVEV (reference sequence). This CDR3 spans 17 amino acids. The CDR3 DNA is TGTGCCAGCGGACGGACTAGCGGGAGTCTGTTTGTAGAGACCCAGTACTTC. Its protein is CASGRTSGSLFVETQYF.

This clonotype occurred many times. CDR3 residues: CASSEGASLGRSAFF. The CDR3 DNA is TGTGCCAGCAGTGAAGGGGCTTCGTTGGGTCGGTCGGCTTTCTTT. The rearrangement joins TRBV25-1 to TRBJ1-1; possibly TRBD1 for D (5 bases). Per the germline V gene, CDR1 is MGHDK and CDR2 is SYGVNS. V was pared by 2 bases and J by 11 bases, with 21 bases between. The CDR3 spans 15 residues.

This clonotype occurred many times. This chain links TRBV12-3 or TRBV12-4 with TRBJ2-2; D tentatively fits TRBD1 or TRBD2 (5 bases each). The CDR3 sequence is 15 residues long. V lost 8 bases to trimming and J lost 5 bases, with 18 bases between them. CDR3 sequence reads: CASSPTDRGTGELFF. The CDR3 nucleotides are TGTGCCAGCTCGCCGACAGACCGAGGGACCGGGGAGCTGTTTTTT.

Many counts were recorded for this clonotype. This chain joins TRBV7-6 and TRBJ2-1; TRBD1 matches 11 bases. The V segment lost 5 bases and the J segment 9 bases; nucleotides outside the gene matches: 9. Germline lookup yields CDR1 SGHVS and CDR2 FNYEAQ. The CDR3 runs to 15 residues. CDR3: CASSPSGTGGSEQFF. The CDR3 region has the DNA TGTGCCAGCAGCCCATCTGGGACAGGGGGTAGTGAGCAGTTCTTC.

This clonotype was counted at least ten times. The chain has TRBV29-1 and TRBJ1-2, with unresolved D. The CDR3 covers 13 residues. Deletions cut 5 bases from V and 8 bases from J, with 18 bases between. Germline V lookup: CDR1 SQVTM, CDR2 ANQGSEA. CDR3 loop: CSVKGSSLSGYTF. CDR3 nucleotides: TGCAGCGTTAAAGGGTCATCCCTTAGCGGCTACACCTTC.

Comments on this clonotype: This may be a read error: a much more frequent sequence differs by one nucleotide. The rearrangement joins TRBV7-2 to TRBJ1-1, with D possibly matching TRBD1 (5 bases). Germline-derived CDR1 and CDR2 are SGHTA and FQGNSA. CDR3 length: 16 amino acids. V gave up 1 base and J gave up 4 bases, with 16 bases separating them. For the CDR3, the DNA is TGTGCCAGCAGCTTAGGGGCAGGGCTCATGACCACTGAAGCTTTCTTT. As protein: CASSLGAGLMTTEAFF.

The chain links TRBV2 to TRBJ2-7; D is possibly TRBD2 (6 bases). Germline V gene sequence: CDR1 SNHLY, CDR2 FYNNEI. Trimming stripped 2 bases from V and 2 bases from J, with 19 bases between. The length of the CDR3 is 17 residues. In nucleotides, the CDR3 is TGTGCCAGCAGTGAATTTTATCCCGCGGAGGGCCCCTACGAGCAGTACTTC. Residues: CASSEFYPAEGPYEQYF.

This clonotype was counted many times. The genes are TRBV7-2 and TRBJ1-1; 7 bases fit TRBD1. The ends lost 3 bases at V and 4 bases at J; junction bases unmatched: 8. The germline V gene encodes CDR1 SGHTA and CDR2 FQGNSA. This CDR3 has 15 amino acids. CDR3 protein: CASSFAPGTVTEAFF. The CDR3 DNA sequence: TGTGCCAGCAGCTTTGCTCCCGGGACAGTCACTGAAGCTTTCTTT.

This clonotype was detected ten times or more. The V call is TRBV4-1, the J call TRBJ1-1; D call uncertain. CDR3 length equals 15 residues. The germline V and J ends were trimmed by 6 bases and 3 bases, with 17 bases remaining between them. The germline V gene encodes CDR1 MGHRA and CDR2 YSYEKL. CDR3 amino acids: CASRKTPAWDTEAFF. In nucleotides, the CDR3 is TGCGCCAGCAGAAAGACACCCGCTTGGGACACTGAAGCTTTCTTT.

This clonotype was seen many times. The chain combines TRBV3-1 with TRBJ1-1; no clear D. The CDR3 is made up of 13 amino acids. Between the trimmed V and J ends, which lost 5 bases and 2 bases, there was a span of 9 bases. CDR1 and CDR2 (germline): LGHDT, YNNKEL (reference sequence). CDR3 protein: CASSADINTEAFF. The DNA of the CDR3 is TGTGCCAGCAGCGCAGACATTAACACTGAAGCTTTCTTT.

The table lists this clonotype with many counts. The chain has TRBV3-1 and TRBJ2-7, with D maybe TRBD2 (6 bases). This CDR3 region has 15 residues. The germline V and J ends were trimmed by 1 base and 0 bases, with 10 bases remaining between them. The V gene's germline CDR1 is LGHDT and CDR2 YNNKEL (reference sequence). The CDR3 sequence: CASSQAAGSSYEQYF. The CDR3 nucleotides read TGTGCCAGCAGCCAAGCGGCGGGGAGCTCCTACGAGCAGTACTTC.